One sample yielded the 27 T cell receptor beta chains listed below, sequenced in a study of T cell responses to AZD1222 COVID-19 vaccine. Only in-frame clones appear in the TCRdb table, and some are missing; sequencing was by immunoSEQ multiplex PCR. Of 80,000 to 90,000 clones listed, just over 90% are singletons. This material consisted of peripheral blood, taken 28 days after the second AZD1222 dose. The receptors derive from an adult who received the AZD1222 COVID-19 vaccine.

V is TRBV7-2 and J is TRBJ1-5, with 8 bases aligning to TRBD1. The J segment lost 7 bases and the V segment lost 0 bases, leaving 5 bases of the junction unmatched. Germline V gene sequence: CDR1 SGHTA, CDR2 FQGNSA. The CDR3 length is 15 residues. The CDR3: CASSLAGTGEQPQHF. The CDR3 DNA reads TGTGCCAGCAGCTTAGCCGGGACAGGAGAACAGCCCCAGCATTTT. Full variable domain (remainder filled in from reference TRBV7-2 and TRBJ1-5): GAGVSQSPSNKVTEKGKDVELRCDPISGHTALYWYRQSLGQGLEFLIYFQGNSAPDKSGLPSDRFSAERTGGSVSTLTIQRTQQEDSAVYLCASSLAGTGEQPQHFGDGTRLSIL.

The chain carries TRBV4-1 and TRBJ1-6, with D unresolved. CDR1 and CDR2 from the germline V gene are MGHRA and YSYEKL. The CDR3 length is 17 residues. V gave up 0 bases and J gave up 0 bases, with 9 bases separating them. This chain's CDR3 is CASSQEPVRSYNSPLHF. CDR3 sequence (DNA): TGCGCCAGCAGCCAAGAGCCGGTACGCTCCTATAATTCACCCCTCCACTTT.

About this clone itself: The junction departs from germline at one end; a sequencing error may be responsible. The chain has TRBV7-7 and TRBJ2-7, with TRBD1 identical over 9 bases. This CDR3 is built from 15 residues. Germline CDR1 and CDR2: SSHAT and FNYEAQ (reference sequence). Written as DNA, the CDR3 is TGTGCTAGCAGCTTAGCGCGGGGACAGGGTTACGAGCAGTACTTC. It yields the protein CASSLARGQGYEQYF. Full variable domain (outside the CDR3, taken from reference TRBV7-7 and TRBJ2-7): GAGVSQSPRYKVTKRGQDVTLRCDPISSHATLYWYQQALGQGPEFLTYFNYEAQPDKSGLPSDRFSAERPEGSISTLTIQRTEQRDSAMYRCASSLARGQGYEQYFGPGTRLTVT.

The chain joins TRBV2 to TRBJ1-2; D is unresolved. The CDR3 totals 14 residues. The V gene lost 1 base and the J gene lost 7 bases, with 13 bases spanning the gap. Germline CDR1 and CDR2: SNHLY and FYNNEI. CDR3 bases: TGTGCCAGCAGTGAAGATTCAAGGGCTGCTGGCTACACCTTC. Translated: CASSEDSRAAGYTF.

The chain links TRBV4-1 to TRBJ2-4, with D possibly being TRBD1 or TRBD2 (6 bases each). Looked up from germline, CDR1 is MGHRA and CDR2 is YSYEKL. V was cut by 1 base and J by 7 bases, with 14 bases left in between. The CDR3 contains 15 residues. CDR3 residues: CASSQVPGGKNIQYF. The CDR3 DNA follows: TGCGCCAGCAGCCAAGTGCCCGGGGGCAAGAACATTCAGTACTTC.

This chain connects TRBV11-2 to TRBJ2-5; 9 bases match TRBD1. This CDR3 has 15 residues. Germline loops: CDR1 SGHAT, CDR2 FQNNGV. After removal of 6 bases from V and 4 bases from J, the junction contained 9 bases not matched to a gene. DNA for the CDR3: TGTGCCAGCAGGGATCCGGGACAGGGTAGAGAGACCCAGTACTTC. Translated, it gives CASRDPGQGRETQYF.

V and J are TRBV3-1 (or the pseudogene TRBV3-2) and TRBJ2-5; perhaps TRBD2 as D (5 bases). From germline, CDR1 is LGHDT and CDR2 YNNKEL (reference sequence). Trimming pared 3 bases from V and 6 bases from J, leaving 20 bases between. The CDR3 is 16 residues long. CDR3 sequence reads: CASSQPFSEVWKTQYF. The CDR3 DNA sequence: TGTGCCAGCAGCCAGCCCTTTAGCGAGGTCTGGAAGACCCAGTACTTC.

With respect to this clone: This sample also contains other DNA sequences that code for the same CDR3. The chain couples TRBV5-4 to TRBJ2-7; D gene unclear. The CDR3 sequence is 14 residues long. The germline V gene encodes CDR1 SGHNT and CDR2 YYREEE (reference sequence). V was trimmed by 0 bases and J by 1 base, leaving 8 bases between them. The CDR3 nucleotides are TGTGCCAGCAGCTTGGTGGGCAGTTCCTACGAGCAGTACTTC. Its translation is CASSLVGSSYEQYF.

The chain links TRBV28 to TRBJ1-4; no definite D call. CDR3 length: 15 residues. In germline, CDR1 is MDHEN, CDR2 SYDVKM. V lost 5 bases to trimming and J lost 0 bases, with 10 bases between them. CDR3 DNA: TGTGCCAGCAGTGTAAGACGGGCAACTAATGAAAAACTGTTTTTT. This codes for CASSVRRATNEKLFF.

The CDR3 nucleotides are TGTGCCAGCAGCCAGAGACAGGCTTATAATTCACCCCTCCACTTT. It translates to CASSQRQAYNSPLHF. The chain couples TRBV14 to TRBJ1-6; weak D call: TRBD1 (6 bases). CDR1 is SGHDN, CDR2 FVKESK, per germline. The CDR3 totals 15 residues. With 3 bases removed from V and 4 bases from J, the gap between germline ends came to 10 bases.

V and J are TRBV3-1 (or the pseudogene TRBV3-2) and TRBJ2-2, with D perhaps matching TRBD2 (6 bases). The CDR3 spans 14 residues. Germline V gives CDR1 LGHDT, CDR2 YNNKEL (reference sequence). Trimming pared 9 bases from V and 0 bases from J, leaving 11 bases between. CDR3 residues: CASLGGPNTGELFF. Here the CDR3 DNA reads TGTGCCAGTCTGGGGGGACCGAACACCGGGGAGCTGTTTTTT.

This chain links TRBV10-1 with TRBJ2-1; 9 bases agree with TRBD2. The V gene's germline CDR1 is WNHNN and CDR2 SYGVQD (reference sequence). This CDR3 spans 15 amino acids. Trimming removed 3 bases from V and 7 bases from J; junction bases left unmatched: 7. The CDR3 spells CASSDPAGGKNEQFF. CDR3 nucleotides: TGCGCCAGCAGTGATCCAGCGGGGGGAAAGAATGAGCAGTTCTTC.

This chain links TRBV19 with TRBJ2-2; the D is unclear. This CDR3 spans 14 amino acids. Germline V gives CDR1 LNHDA, CDR2 SQIVND (reference sequence). Trimming removed 3 bases from V and 5 bases from J, with 10 bases in between. CDR3 region: CASSMVHLTGELFF. CDR3 DNA: TGTGCCAGTAGTATGGTCCACCTAACCGGGGAGCTGTTTTTT.

In its sample, this clone was seen a few times. V gene TRBV3-1 (or the pseudogene TRBV3-2) combines with J gene TRBJ1-5, with TRBD1 matching over 7 bases. V gave up 1 base and J gave up 6 bases; unmatched junction bases: 6. The germline V gene has CDR1 LGHDT and CDR2 YNNKEL (reference sequence). CDR3 length: 15 residues. The chain's CDR3 is CASSQGLGGGQPQHF. In DNA, the CDR3 is TGTGCCAGCAGCCAAGGATTAGGGGGCGGTCAGCCCCAGCATTTT.

The rearrangement joins TRBV9 to TRBJ2-2, with 12 bases fitting TRBD1. In germline, CDR1 is SGDLS, CDR2 YYNGEE. The V segment lost 4 bases and the J segment 5 bases; nucleotides outside the gene matches: 12. The CDR3 totals 18 residues. The CDR3 reads CASSLPRDRGLGTGELFF. CDR3 DNA: TGTGCCAGCAGCCTACCCCGGGACAGGGGGCTCGGAACCGGGGAGCTGTTTTTT. The full variable domain, completed using reference TRBV9 and TRBJ2-2, is DSGVTQTPKHLITATGQRVTLRCSPRSGDLSVYWYQQSLDQGLQFLIQYYNGEERAKGNILERFSAQQFPDLHSELNLSSLELGDSALYFCASSLPRDRGLGTGELFFGEGSRLTVL.

V and J are TRBV6-5 and TRBJ1-1; 9 nucleotides match TRBD1. The CDR3 is 14 amino acids. V lost 6 bases, J lost 1 base, and 3 bases stayed unmatched. From germline, CDR1 is MNHEY and CDR2 SVGAGI. For the CDR3, the DNA is TGTGCCAGCAGCTTGACAGGGGGGAACACTGAAGCTTTCTTT. Protein sequence: CASSLTGGNTEAFF.

The chain carries TRBV5-1 and TRBJ1-1; D perhaps matches TRBD1 (5 bases). The length of the CDR3 is 14 residues. CDR1 is SGHRS and CDR2 is YFSETQ in the germline V gene. V lost 3 bases and J lost 0, with 9 bases in between. CDR3 sequence: CASSWGLLNTEAFF. The CDR3 region has the DNA TGCGCCAGCAGCTGGGGCCTATTGAACACTGAAGCTTTCTTT. Full variable domain (missing parts from reference TRBV5-1 and TRBJ1-1): KAGVTQTPRYLIKTRGQQVTLSCSPISGHRSVSWYQQTPGQGLQFLFEYFSETQRNKGNFPGRFSGRQFSNSRSEMNVSTLELGDSALYLCASSWGLLNTEAFFGQGTRLTVV.

This chain connects TRBV28 to TRBJ1-4; D uncertain. Germline CDR1 MDHEN, CDR2 SYDVKM. This CDR3 region has 12 residues. V shed 6 bases and J shed 4 bases, with 6 bases lying between them. The DNA of the CDR3 is TGTGCCAGCAGACTGAATAATGAAAAACTGTTTTTT. Protein product: CASRLNNEKLFF.

The chain uses TRBV5-5 and TRBJ1-2; D is perhaps TRBD1 (6 bases). V was clipped by 0 bases and J by 8 bases, with 14 bases between them. The germline gives CDR1 SGHKS, CDR2 YYEKEE (reference sequence). The CDR3 sequence is 14 residues long. CDR3 protein: CASSLDWGPGGYTF. CDR3 DNA sequence: TGTGCCAGCAGCTTGGACTGGGGGCCGGGGGGCTACACCTTC. Full variable domain (rest looked up from reference TRBV5-5 and TRBJ1-2): DAGVTQSPTHLIKTRGQQVTLRCSPISGHKSVSWYQQVLGQGPQFIFQYYEKEERGRGNFPDRFSARQFPNYSSELNVNALLLGDSALYLCASSLDWGPGGYTFGSGTRLTVV.

The chain has TRBV5-1 and TRBJ1-1; D is perhaps TRBD1 (5 bases). Looked up from germline, CDR1 is SGHRS and CDR2 is YFSETQ. The CDR3 loop spans 16 amino acids. V was shortened by 0 bases and J by 0 bases, with 12 bases between the two germline ends. In nucleotides, the CDR3 is TGCGCCAGCAGCTTGGGAGCAGGGAGCATGAACACTGAAGCTTTCTTT. It is translated as CASSLGAGSMNTEAFF.

The rearrangement links TRBV11-2 to TRBJ2-1; TRBD2 matches 11 bases. The length of the CDR3 is 16 residues. The J segment lost 8 bases and the V segment lost 3 bases, leaving 9 bases of the junction unmatched. CDR1 is SGHAT, CDR2 FQNNGV, per germline. The CDR3 here is CASSFLASGGFDEQFF. CDR3 coding DNA: TGTGCCAGCAGCTTTCTGGCTAGCGGGGGGTTCGATGAGCAGTTCTTC.

The V gene is TRBV29-1, the J gene TRBJ1-2, with 7 bases fitting TRBD1. Germline trimming cut 4 bases from V and 0 bases from J; bases unmatched to any gene: 5. Germline V gene lookup returns CDR1 SQVTM and CDR2 ANQGSEA. The CDR3 consists of 14 residues. CDR3 residues: CSVARDSSNYGYTF. The CDR3 DNA sequence: TGCAGCGTTGCAAGGGACAGTTCTAACTATGGCTACACCTTC.

This chain links TRBV30 with TRBJ1-3; D is unresolved. From germline, CDR1 is GTSNPN and CDR2 SVGIG (reference sequence). Trimming pared 5 bases from V and 0 bases from J, leaving 11 bases between. The CDR3 has 14 residues. For the CDR3, the DNA is TGTGCCTGGGTTAACATCGGCTCTGGAAACACCATATATTTT. Translation gives CAWVNIGSGNTIYF. The variable domain in full, with the rest retrieved from reference TRBV30 and TRBJ1-3, is SQTIHQWPATLVQPVGSPLSLECTVEGTSNPNLYWYRQAAGRGLQLLFYSVGIGQISSEVPQNLSASRPQDRQFILSSKKLLLSDSGFYLCAWVNIGSGNTIYFGEGSWLTVV.

This rearrangement joins TRBV11-2 to TRBJ2-7; D unclear. There are 13 residues in the CDR3. Germline CDR1 and CDR2: SGHAT and FQNNGV. Trimming shortened V by 0 bases and J by 4 bases, and 7 bases separated the two germline ends. CDR3 protein: CASSLEPAYEQYF. The CDR3 DNA reads TGTGCCAGCAGCTTAGAGCCAGCGTACGAGCAGTACTTC.

The chain recombines TRBV5-8 with TRBJ1-5; D not certain. The germline V gene has CDR1 SGHTS and CDR2 YDEGEE. Trimming took 2 bases from V and 2 from J, leaving 8 bases between them. The CDR3 has 14 amino acids. The CDR3 bases are TGTGCCAGCAGCTTAAGGGTCGGCAATCAGCCCCAGCATTTT. It yields the protein CASSLRVGNQPQHF.

The rearrangement links TRBV15 to TRBJ2-3; D not certain. CDR3 size: 14 residues. Trimming pared 5 bases from V and 7 bases from J, leaving 16 bases between. Germline CDR1 reads LNHNV; CDR2 reads YYDKDF (reference sequence). CDR3 loop: CATSGLEWPHTQYF. The CDR3 nucleotides read TGTGCCACCAGCGGCTTAGAATGGCCACATACGCAGTATTTT.

The rearrangement links TRBV15 to TRBJ2-5, with no clear D. V lost 0 bases, J lost 1 base, and 6 bases lay in between. Germline assignment: CDR1 LNHNV and CDR2 YYDKDF (reference sequence). The CDR3 spans 14 residues. CDR3 loop: CATSRDYRQETQYF. The CDR3 DNA reads TGTGCCACCAGCAGAGATTATCGCCAAGAGACCCAGTACTTC.